The rows below give T cell receptor beta chains drawn from one sample of a study of control samples from healthy donors and cancer patients. The table came from immunoSEQ multiplex PCR; TCRdb's copy has only in-frame clones and leaves some out. There are around 6,000 clones in the sample; around 72% occur only once, and around 7% lies in the top ten. The sample taken for sequencing was formalin-fixed, paraffin-embedded tissue. These receptors all come from a male donor with melanoma. Both conserved end residues are part of each CDR3. A D gene is named only where the DNA matches it firmly. Clone size is given for some rows only: seen once, a few or many times, or a class if the clone is expanded.

v_call,clone_size,d_call,j_call,cdr3_aa,cdr3_nt
TRBV28,.,TRBD1,TRBJ1-2,CASSLMGQGAYGYTF,TGTGCCAGCAGTTTAATGGGACAGGGGGCTTATGGCTACACCTTC
TRBV29-1,.,.,TRBJ2-5,CSVGRDTQETQYF,TGCAGCGTTGGCCGGGACACACAAGAGACCCAGTACTTC
TRBV28,.,.,TRBJ2-1,CASKDLFYNEQFF,TGTGCCAGCAAGGACCTCTTCTACAATGAGCAGTTCTTC
TRBV28,.,.,TRBJ1-5,CASATGRNQPQHF,TGTGCCAGCGCTACAGGGAGAAACCAGCCCCAGCATTTT
TRBV10-3,.,TRBD1,TRBJ2-4,CAISGDSKNIQYF,TGTGCCATCAGCGGGGACAGTAAAAACATTCAGTACTTC
TRBV28,medium-sized,TRBD1,TRBJ2-4,CASSLGETGAGIIAKNIQYF,TGTGCCAGCAGTTTGGGGGAGACAGGGGCCGGTATTATAGCCAAAAACATTCAGTACTTC
TRBV6-4,.,.,TRBJ2-1,CASSAAFSGYYNEQFF,TGTGCCAGCAGTGCGGCCTTTAGCGGATATTACAATGAGCAGTTCTTC
TRBV6-5,.,.,TRBJ2-1,CASRMGGGNNEQFF,TGTGCCAGCAGGATGGGGGGAGGAAACAATGAGCAGTTCTTC
TRBV7-9,.,.,TRBJ2-2,CASRGAGRSNTGELFF,TGTGCCAGCAGGGGCGCGGGGAGAAGCAACACCGGGGAGCTGTTTTTT
TRBV27,.,TRBD2,TRBJ2-3,CASSRTSGLTDTQYF,TGTGCCAGCAGTAGGACTAGCGGGCTCACAGATACGCAGTATTTT
TRBV5-1,.,TRBD1,TRBJ2-3,CASRAFGTGEGDTQYF,TGCGCCAGCAGGGCCTTCGGGACAGGGGAGGGAGATACGCAGTATTTT
TRBV24-1,few,TRBD1,TRBJ1-2,CATSDPGTGANGYTF,TGTGCCACCAGTGATCCCGGGACAGGGGCTAATGGCTACACCTTC
TRBV10-3,.,.,TRBJ1-6,CAINGGHSPLHF,TGTGCCATCAATGGAGGACATTCACCCCTCCACTTT
TRBV7-2,.,.,TRBJ2-7,CASSLGPGAYEQYF,TGTGCCAGCAGCTTAGGCCCGGGGGCCTACGAGCAGTACTTC
TRBV24-1,few,.,TRBJ2-5,CATSGGGQETQYF,TGTGCCACCAGTGGAGGGGGCCAAGAGACCCAGTACTTC
TRBV24-1,.,TRBD1,TRBJ2-7,CATRAKQGSGYEQYF,TGTGCCACCCGCGCTAAACAGGGGAGTGGCTACGAGCAGTACTTC
TRBV19,.,.,TRBJ2-1,CASSIADEQFF,TGTGCCAGTAGTATAGCCGATGAGCAGTTCTTC
TRBV9,few,TRBD2,TRBJ2-1,CASSVSGSSSNEQFF,TGTGCCAGCAGCGTCAGCGGGAGTTCTTCCAATGAGCAGTTCTTC
TRBV14,few,.,TRBJ1-2,CASSQVGRGNYGYTF,TGTGCCAGCAGCCAAGTAGGCAGGGGAAACTATGGCTACACCTTC
TRBV14,once,TRBD1,TRBJ2-7,CASSQANRGLPRQYF,TGTGCCAGCAGCCAAGCCAACAGGGGGCTCCCAAGGCAGTACTTC
TRBV5-6,.,.,TRBJ1-1,CASSLVGGGTEAFF,TGTGCCAGCAGCTTGGTCGGCGGGGGGACTGAAGCTTTCTTT
TRBV19,.,.,TRBJ2-1,CATSNNEQFF,TGTGCCACCTCAAACAATGAGCAGTTCTTC
TRBV4-2,.,TRBD1,TRBJ1-3,CASSQALSMDRGRNTIYF,TGTGCCAGCAGCCAAGCACTCTCGATGGACAGGGGGAGAAACACCATATATTTT
TRBV29-1,.,.,TRBJ2-5,CSVPPGPSIETQYF,TGCAGCGTCCCCCCTGGGCCCTCAATCGAGACCCAGTACTTC
TRBV2,few,TRBD1,TRBJ2-1,CASSIQGARLNEQFF,TGTGCCAGCAGCATACAGGGGGCTAGATTAAATGAGCAGTTCTTC
TRBV18,.,.,TRBJ2-3,CASSPRDSKTDTQYF,TGTGCCAGCTCACCTAGGGACTCCAAGACAGATACGCAGTATTTT
TRBV15,.,TRBD1,TRBJ2-2,CATSNPRQGANTGELFF,TGTGCCACCAGCAACCCTCGACAGGGGGCGAACACCGGGGAGCTGTTTTTT
TRBV29-1,.,.,TRBJ1-1,CSVGQLGEAFF,TGCAGCGTTGGTCAGCTTGGGGAGGCTTTCTTT
TRBV7-9,.,.,TRBJ2-2,CASSQRQGGAGELFF,TGTGCCAGCAGCCAACGACAGGGAGGGGCCGGGGAGCTGTTTTTT
TRBV12-3/TRBV12-4,few,.,TRBJ2-3,CASSLLAADTQYF,TGTGCCAGCAGTTTATTAGCGGCAGATACGCAGTATTTT
TRBV3-1/TRBV3-2,.,.,TRBJ1-1,CASKKGAYTEAFF,TGTGCCAGCAAAAAGGGAGCTTACACTGAAGCTTTCTTT
TRBV25-1,.,.,TRBJ1-6,CASSADLGLYSPLHF,TGTGCCAGCAGCGCGGACCTTGGTCTTTATTCACCCCTCCACTTT
TRBV6-5,once,.,TRBJ2-2,CASSYGYTGELFF,TGTGCCAGCAGTTACGGGTACACCGGGGAGCTGTTTTTT
TRBV5-1,.,TRBD1,TRBJ2-3,CASSWTGGTDTQYF,TGCGCCAGCAGCTGGACAGGCGGCACAGATACGCAGTATTTT
TRBV10-3,.,TRBD2,TRBJ2-1,CAIKQLAGYNEQFF,TGTGCCATCAAACAACTAGCGGGATACAATGAGCAGTTCTTC
TRBV23-1,large,.,TRBJ1-1,CASSQSTGVNTEAFF,TGCGCCAGCAGTCAATCGACAGGAGTGAACACTGAAGCTTTCTTT
TRBV6-6,few,.,TRBJ2-7,CASSATRPYEQYF,TGTGCCAGCAGTGCGACTAGGCCCTACGAGCAGTACTTC
TRBV4-3,large,TRBD2,TRBJ2-1,CASSQELAGAYNEQFF,TGCGCCAGCAGCCAAGAACTAGCGGGAGCGTACAATGAGCAGTTCTTC
TRBV11-3,.,.,TRBJ1-1,CASSLDGNTEAFF,TGTGCCAGCAGCTTAGACGGGAACACTGAAGCTTTCTTT
TRBV28,few,.,TRBJ2-1,CAIDWRVGSYNEQFF,TGTGCCATCGATTGGAGGGTAGGCTCCTACAATGAGCAGTTCTTC
TRBV7-8,.,TRBD2,TRBJ2-3,CASSFFGRSGTDTQYF,TGTGCCAGCAGCTTTTTCGGGAGGAGCGGCACAGATACGCAGTATTTT
TRBV28,.,.,TRBJ2-5,CASSPPRRQETQYF,TGTGCCAGCAGTCCGCCCCGACGCCAAGAGACCCAGTACTTC
TRBV7-6,.,.,TRBJ1-3,CASSPGGRISGNTIYF,TGTGCCAGCAGCCCCGGGGGGCGGATCTCTGGAAACACCATATATTTT
TRBV6-5,.,TRBD2,TRBJ2-7,CASSYLGLDSDEQYF,TGTGCCAGCAGTTACTTGGGACTAGACTCGGACGAGCAGTACTTC
TRBV5-5,few,.,TRBJ2-7,CASSQFPSLYEQYF,TGTGCCAGCAGTCAATTCCCCAGTCTATACGAGCAGTACTTC
TRBV18,few,TRBD2,TRBJ2-1,CASSPFRGGQARTREQFF,TGTGCCAGCTCACCATTTCGGGGGGGGCAGGCCCGAACCAGGGAGCAGTTCTTC
TRBV28,.,.,TRBJ2-7,CASMTSLVHEQCF,TGTGCCAGCATGACTAGTCTCGTCCACGAGCAGTGCTTC
TRBV2,.,TRBD2,TRBJ2-3,CASSGGTSGRRTDTQYF,TGTGCCAGCAGTGGAGGGACTAGCGGGAGGAGGACAGATACGCAGTATTTT
TRBV3-1/TRBV3-2,.,.,TRBJ1-2,CASSQDSGKSYGYTF,TGTGCCAGCAGCCAAGATTCTGGGAAGAGCTATGGCTACACCTTC
TRBV3-1/TRBV3-2,once,TRBD1,TRBJ1-1,CASRQGHFLANTEAFF,TGTGCCAGCAGACAGGGGCATTTCCTGGCGAACACTGAAGCTTTCTTT